This TCR beta chain was retrieved from a study of Graves' ophthalmopathy and Graves' hyperthyroidism (dated by TCRdb to the late 2010s). For the study in its entirety: Peripheral blood samples were taken at the time of initial diagnosis, before any treatment was given. An independent validation cohort comprised roughly 20 hyperthyroidism patients and 15 to 17 patients who later progressed from hyperthyroidism to ophthalmopathy. Following sampling, methimazole starting at 30 mg daily was administered to hyperthyroidism patients, and high-dose intravenous methylprednisolone was administered to ophthalmopathy patients. In about six hyperthyroidism patients, the T-cell repertoire of thyroid tissue was compared with the T-cell repertoire of blood. To explore V-J signatures that distinguish ophthalmopathy from hyperthyroidism, a discovery set of 100 patients was enrolled, made up of 40 to 45 with ophthalmopathy and roughly 55 with stable hyperthyroidism. To tell Graves' ophthalmopathy apart from Graves' hyperthyroidism, and to predict which patients would progress to ophthalmopathy, the study relied on TCR beta repertoire signatures. In total, some 130 blood samples were TCR-sequenced: 43 ophthalmopathy, 80 or so hyperthyroidism and 17 hyperthyroidism-to-ophthalmopathy patients. Points the paper makes about the study in general: Most expanded thyroid clonotypes with a frequency above 0.001 also appeared in blood, which suggests that blood repertoires may reflect the immune response in the thyroid. In cross-validation, the 13-signature model distinguished ophthalmopathy from stable hyperthyroidism with approximately 90% sensitivity and 81.08% specificity, while in the test set the corresponding values were about 80% and 75%. In validation, the model predicted ophthalmopathy progression with 70.59% sensitivity and roughly 72% specificity; approximately 12 predicted patients were CT-confirmed with GO in a median of 6.5 months. Sample size was not predetermined statistically, and investigators were not blinded to group allocation.

CDR1 and CDR2 are drawn from the germline V gene: MNHEY, SVGAGI. The cysteine opens and the phenylalanine closes a CDR3 of 15 amino acids. Only the CDR3 part of the read is kept: 45 bases, read in frame from the first base. Trimming at the junction amounts to 0 bases on V and 0 bases on J, and the germline ends lie 9 bases apart. With regard to this clonotype: It has no known antigen specificity. The input lacks base qualities; no much larger clone sits a single base away.

For repertoire sequencing, TCR beta CDR3 regions were amplified from RNA transcripts. The first round was an RT-PCR using HTBI primers with the Qiagen OneStep RT-PCR kit, and this first round was followed by a second-round multiplex PCR, then size selection and purification. Sequencing of the libraries was carried out on an Illumina HiSeq2000 in paired-end mode with 100 bp reads. On the authors' methods: Reads were processed with SOAPnuke, discarding reads with adapters, uncalled bases, mean Phred below 15, or no exact constant-primer or identifier match. COPE v1.2.5 was used to merge the high-quality paired reads. Clonotypes were defined as unique nucleotide sequences and were aligned to IMGT TRB V, D and J references using MiTCR v1.1. The analysis was limited to V-J combinations with a frequency above 0.0001, which together covered more than 98% of repertoires. For each V-J combination, a TCR clonal expansion and chaos score was defined as F50 clonal expansion divided by the chaos observed in the TCRdist matrix. Features were reduced by Welch's t-statistics and random forest to around 13 V-J combinations, which fed a naive Bayes classifier. Thyroid-blood repertoire similarity was quantified with the Morisita-Horn index. The raw public reads went through TCRdb reprocessing: fastp at Q25, MiXCR clone calling, in-frame beta chains kept. Every CDR3 protein is listed once, alongside the most common genes and DNA of its rows. These V and J calls derive from TCRdb rather than the authors' analysis. Within this sample are around 670,000 distinct CDR3 sequences, with around 40% of them counted one time only. The top ten hold 44% of the sample.

Ophthalmopathy patients were characterized by moderately to severely active disease, a Clinical Activity Score of at least 3, a NOSPECS grade of at least 4, and a disease duration under 3 months. Patients were excluded if they had other autoimmune diseases, uncontrolled infections, pregnancy or lactation. Diagnosis was based on clinical symptoms, serum thyroxine, TRAb, thyroid ultrasound and orbital computed tomography. Using Ficoll-Paque density gradient centrifugation, PBMCs were isolated from 9.5 to 10 ml of fresh peripheral blood. Total RNA was extracted using Trizol reagent, and RNA quality was checked on an Agilent 2100 Bioanalyzer.

The TCR was taken from an adult man with Graves' ophthalmopathy. The material sequenced was peripheral blood. Here the chain combines TRBV6-5 and TRBJ2-7; a tentative D call is TRBD1 (6 bases match). The DNA is as follows: TGTGCCAGCAGTTACTCCAGACAGGCCTCCTACGAGCAGTACTTC. This gives the protein CASSYSRQASYEQYF.